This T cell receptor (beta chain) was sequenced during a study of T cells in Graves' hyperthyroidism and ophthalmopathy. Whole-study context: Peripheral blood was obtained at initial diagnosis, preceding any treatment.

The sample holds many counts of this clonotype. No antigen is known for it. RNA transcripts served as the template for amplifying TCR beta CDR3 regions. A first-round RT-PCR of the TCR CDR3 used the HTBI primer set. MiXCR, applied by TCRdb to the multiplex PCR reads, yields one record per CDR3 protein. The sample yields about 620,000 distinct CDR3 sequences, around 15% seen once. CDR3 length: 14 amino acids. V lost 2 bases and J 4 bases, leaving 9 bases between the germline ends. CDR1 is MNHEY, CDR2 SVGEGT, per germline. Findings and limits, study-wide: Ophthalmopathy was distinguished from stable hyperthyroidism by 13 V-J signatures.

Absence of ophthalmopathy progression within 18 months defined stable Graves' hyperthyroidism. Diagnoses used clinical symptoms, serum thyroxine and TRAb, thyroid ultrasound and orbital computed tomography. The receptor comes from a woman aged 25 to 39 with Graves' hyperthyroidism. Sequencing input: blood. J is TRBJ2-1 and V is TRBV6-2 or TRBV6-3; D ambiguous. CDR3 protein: CASSYTQHYNEQFF. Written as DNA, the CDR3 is TGTGCCAGCAGTTACACGCAACATTACAATGAGCAGTTCTTC.